The entry below gives a single T cell receptor beta chain sequence along with its context. Its specificity is unknown. Amplification used 60 Vbeta primers and 13 Jbeta primers. This table comes from immunoSEQ multiplex PCR, and its TCRdb copy is limited to in-frame clones, with some not included. The sample lists approximately 100,000 clones, around three quarters occurring once. The V end was cut by 3 bases, the J end by 8 bases, with 19 bases between. The CDR3 length is 15 residues. Germline loops: CDR1 MGHDK, CDR2 SYGVNS. The data belong to a study of cytomegalovirus exposure and HLA in healthy donors. In the study overall: Early released data comprised approximately 85 million unique TCRs from HLA-typed donors.

All the people who gave samples were healthy bone marrow donors. Overall study findings and caveats: In all likelihood, a cluster of highly shared sequence variants was a sequencing artifact.

The specimen sequenced was PBMCs. The TCR originated in a boy between 5 and 17 years old in good health and CMV-seronegative. V gene TRBV25-1 combines with J gene TRBJ1-2, with D perhaps TRBD1 (5 bases). CDR3 loop: CASSEPSPGRGGYTF. CDR3 DNA: TGTGCCAGCAGTGAGCCCTCTCCAGGGAGGGGAGGCTACACCTTC.